The 20 T cell receptor beta chains listed next were all sequenced from one sample in a study of blood T cells in healthy people across ages. Alongside a J-beta primer mix, a sample-barcoded 5' primer served in a second PCR lasting roughly 6 to 12 cycles. TCRdb reprocessed the 5' RACE reads with MiXCR, giving one entry per CDR3 protein. The sample shows about 900,000 distinct CDR3 sequences, about 48% of them seen only once. Sequences were obtained from blood. The receptors shown here come from a man aged 25-45 years in good health.

Comment on this clonotype: The junction and the germline gene differ at one end; a read error may be behind it. The rearrangement links TRBV6-2 or TRBV6-3 to TRBJ2-1, with D possibly being TRBD2 (6 bases). The germline gives CDR1 MNHEY, CDR2 SVGEGT. The CDR3 runs 16 residues. This chain's CDR3 is CACSTLSGLPGDEQFF. The DNA for the CDR3 is TGTGCCTGCAGTACCTTAAGCGGGCTGCCCGGAGATGAGCAGTTCTTC.

The V and J genes are TRBV12-3 or TRBV12-4 and TRBJ1-6, with TRBD1 matching over 10 bases. J gave up 6 bases and V 6 bases, and 5 bases lay outside the gene matches. The CDR3 length is 15 residues. The CDR3 spells CASRGQGLSNSPLHF. The DNA of the CDR3 is TGTGCCAGCAGGGGACAGGGGTTGAGTAATTCACCCCTCCACTTT.

This clonotype was seen a single time. This rearrangement joins TRBV7-6 to TRBJ2-6; D might be TRBD1 (5 bases). The CDR3 has 19 residues. In germline, CDR1 is SGHVS, CDR2 FNYEAQ. The V end was cut by 0 bases, the J end by 0 bases, with 15 bases between. CDR3 amino acids: CASSLALGDQSSGANVLTF. The CDR3 DNA sequence: TGTGCCAGCAGCTTAGCGCTAGGGGATCAGAGCTCTGGGGCCAACGTCCTGACTTTC.

The J gene is TRBJ2-5, the V gene TRBV11-2, with 7 bases lining up with TRBD1. Trimming took 0 bases from V and 3 from J; bases not matched to a gene: 10. Germline CDR1 and CDR2: SGHAT and FQNNGV. The CDR3 totals 17 residues. CDR3 sequence reads: CASSLDGWDSTKETQYF. DNA for the CDR3: TGTGCCAGCAGCTTAGACGGCTGGGACAGTACAAAAGAGACCCAGTACTTC.

The chain carries TRBV18 and TRBJ2-5, with 8 positions matching TRBD1. The CDR3 length is 17 residues. Germline CDR1 KGHSH, CDR2 LQKENI. The V gene end was trimmed by 0 bases and the J gene end by 5 bases; junction bases not matched to a gene: 11. Written as DNA, the CDR3 is TGTGCCAGCTCACCACCGCTCCGGACAGGGTTGGGCGAGACCCAGTACTTC. Its translation is CASSPPLRTGLGETQYF. Variable domain in full (rest from reference TRBV18 and TRBJ2-5): NAGVMQNPRHLVRRRGQEARLRCSPMKGHSHVYWYRQLPEEGLKFMVYLQKENIIDESGMPKERFSAEFPKEGPSILRIQQVVRGDSAAYFCASSPPLRTGLGETQYFGPGTRLLVL.

This chain connects TRBV10-3 to TRBJ1-4, with a tentative D call TRBD1 (5 bases). CDR1 is ENHRY and CDR2 is SYGVKD in the germline V gene. V was cut by 2 bases and J by 0 bases, with 7 bases left in between. The CDR3 has 15 residues. The CDR3 region has the DNA TGTGCCATCAGTGAGGCGGGGGCAACTAATGAAAAACTGTTTTTT. As protein: CAISEAGATNEKLFF.

This chain uses TRBV6-2 or TRBV6-3 with TRBJ1-6, with a possible D match to TRBD1 (5 bases). The CDR3 length is 15 residues. V was clipped by 7 bases and J by 7 bases, with 17 bases between them. The germline gives CDR1 MNHEY, CDR2 SVGEGT. The CDR3 loop is CASTDARGENSPLHF. In DNA, the CDR3 is TGTGCCAGCACCGACGCCCGGGGGGAGAATTCACCCCTCCACTTT.

This chain connects TRBV7-3 to TRBJ2-3, with TRBD2 identical over 7 bases. V was clipped by 5 bases and J by 1 base; unmatched bases: 6. Per germline, CDR1 SGHTA and CDR2 FQGTGA. The CDR3 has 15 amino acids. CDR3: CASSPTSAGTDTQYF. CDR3 nucleotides: TGTGCCAGCAGCCCTACTAGCGCTGGCACAGATACGCAGTATTTT.

The gene calls are TRBV3-1 and TRBJ2-1; D might be TRBD2 (6 bases). CDR1 is LGHDT and CDR2 is YNNKEL in the germline V gene (reference sequence). This CDR3 is built from 14 residues. Trimming took 5 bases from V and 7 from J, leaving 15 bases between them. CDR3 nucleotide sequence: TGTGCCAGCAGCGCCCCGAGCCGGGGGAATGAGCAGTTCTTC. It yields the protein CASSAPSRGNEQFF.

This clonotype was detected a few times. The chain has TRBV5-1 and TRBJ2-3; 8 bases line up with TRBD2. Germline V lookup: CDR1 SGHRS, CDR2 YFSETQ. The CDR3 sequence is 14 residues long. The V segment lost 4 bases and the J segment 6 bases; nucleotides outside the gene matches: 7. In nucleotides, the CDR3 is TGCGCCAGCAGCATCGGGACTAGAGGTGATACGCAGTATTTT. Translating it yields CASSIGTRGDTQYF.

The gene calls are TRBV29-1 and TRBJ2-4, with 10 nucleotides matching TRBD2. The DNA end is a closer match to TRBJ2-5, so the J assignment may be wrong. The CDR3 covers 12 residues. Germline assignment: CDR1 SQVTM and CDR2 ANQGSEA. CDR3 in amino acids: CSAVAGGETQYF. For the CDR3, the DNA is TGCAGCGCTGTAGCGGGGGGAGAGACCCAGTACTTC.

The chain combines TRBV27 with TRBJ1-2; a possible D gene is TRBD1 (6 bases). This CDR3 contains 14 residues. V lost 5 bases to trimming and J lost 7 bases, with 17 bases between them. Germline CDR1 reads MNHEY; CDR2 reads SMNVEV (reference sequence). The CDR3, as DNA: TGTGCCAGCAGTCTGTCAACAGGGAGTGGTGGCTACACCTTC. Translated, it gives CASSLSTGSGGYTF.

The chain couples TRBV21-1 to TRBJ2-7; TRBD1 is taken as the D call from the table, unchecked against the DNA. TRBV21-1 is a pseudogene locus. This CDR3 is built from 17 residues. CDR3 DNA: TGTGCCAGCAGTAAAGGGGTCGAGGGGTCATACTCCTACGAGCAGTACTTC. The encoded protein is CASSKGVEGSYSYEQYF.

This clonotype is a singleton in its sample. This chain links TRBV5-8 with TRBJ2-6; 8 bases align to TRBD1. The CDR3 loop spans 19 amino acids. Germline CDR1 reads SGHTS; CDR2 reads YDEGEE. Trimming at V came to 4 bases and at J to 0 bases, leaving 12 bases not matched to a gene. Here the CDR3 DNA reads TGTGCCAGCAGCGATCGCCGGACAGGGACCTACTCTGGGGCCAACGTCCTGACTTTC. Amino acids: CASSDRRTGTYSGANVLTF.

The rearrangement links TRBV15 to TRBJ1-2; no reliable D call. Trimming stripped 0 bases from V and 4 bases from J, with 6 bases between. CDR3 length: 13 residues. Germline CDR1 LNHNV, CDR2 YYDKDF (reference sequence). The CDR3 DNA follows: TGTGCCACCAGCAGAGATTGGGCCTATGGCTACACCTTC. Encoded protein: CATSRDWAYGYTF.

V and J are TRBV6-1 and TRBJ1-1, with D possibly TRBD1 on 6 matching bases. Germline V gene data show CDR1 as MNHNS and CDR2 as SASEGT. Trimming removed 5 bases at V and 3 bases at J, with 10 bases between. The CDR3 spans 13 residues. CDR3 amino acids: CASSLNRDTEAFF. The CDR3 nucleotides read TGTGCCAGCAGTCTTAACAGGGACACTGAAGCTTTCTTT.

V is TRBV15 and J is TRBJ1-4; no definite D call. V gave up 4 bases and J gave up 0 bases, with 9 bases separating them. The CDR3 runs 15 residues. Germline values: CDR1 LNHNV, CDR2 YYDKDF (reference sequence). CDR3 DNA: TGTGCCACCAGCAACTTCCAAGCAACTAATGAAAAACTGTTTTTT. It codes for CATSNFQATNEKLFF.

The CDR3: CASSQDERRNGQFF. Here the CDR3 DNA reads TGCGCCAGCAGCCAAGATGAGCGGAGGAACGGGCAGTTCTTC. This chain links TRBV4-1 with TRBJ2-1; D perhaps matches TRBD2 (5 bases). V lost 0 bases to trimming and J lost 12 bases, with 15 bases between them. Per germline, CDR1 MGHRA and CDR2 YSYEKL. The CDR3 is made up of 14 amino acids.

There are a few counts of this clonotype. The chain recombines TRBV7-2 with TRBJ2-4, with 8 bases aligning to TRBD2. J gave up 0 bases and V 5 bases, and 9 bases lay outside the gene matches. CDR3 size: 17 residues. Germline CDR1 SGHTA, CDR2 FQGNSA. CDR3 in amino acids: CASSAQSGGLAKNIQYF. The CDR3 bases are TGTGCCAGCAGCGCACAAAGCGGGGGTCTAGCCAAAAACATTCAGTACTTC. Based on the CDR3 plus reference TRBV7-2 and TRBJ2-4, the full variable domain is GAGVSQSPSNKVTEKGKDVELRCDPISGHTALYWYRQSLGQGLEFLIYFQGNSAPDKSGLPSDRFSAERTGGSVSTLTIQRTQQEDSAVYLCASSAQSGGLAKNIQYFGAGTRLSVL.

In the case of this clonotype: A read error may produce the germline difference seen at one junction end. The chain is built from TRBV10-3 and TRBJ1-1; weak D call: TRBD1 (5 bases). This CDR3 is 15 amino acids long. Per germline, CDR1 ENHRY and CDR2 SYGVKD. This CDR3 reads CVISEVRGLNTEAFF. The CDR3 DNA reads TGTGTCATCAGTGAAGTTCGGGGGTTGAACACTGAAGCTTTCTTT.